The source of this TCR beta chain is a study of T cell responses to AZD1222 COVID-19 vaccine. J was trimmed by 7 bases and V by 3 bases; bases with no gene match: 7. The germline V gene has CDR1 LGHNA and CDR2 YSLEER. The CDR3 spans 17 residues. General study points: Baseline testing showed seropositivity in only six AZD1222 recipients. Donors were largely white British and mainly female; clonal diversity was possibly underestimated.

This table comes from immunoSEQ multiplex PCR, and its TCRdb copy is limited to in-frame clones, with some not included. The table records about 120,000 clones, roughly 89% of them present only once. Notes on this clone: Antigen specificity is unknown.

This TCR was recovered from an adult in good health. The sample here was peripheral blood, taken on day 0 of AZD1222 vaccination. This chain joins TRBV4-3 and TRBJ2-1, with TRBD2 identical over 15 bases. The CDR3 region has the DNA TGCGCCAGCAGCCAGAGGCAGGGACTAGCGGGAGGTAATGAGCAGTTCTTC. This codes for CASSQRQGLAGGNEQFF.